This TCR beta chain stems from a study of Graves' ophthalmopathy and Graves' hyperthyroidism. Study findings and constraints: Among expanded thyroid clonotypes above 0.001 frequency, most also occurred in blood.

Germline V gene sequence: CDR1 MRHNA, CDR2 SNTAGT. Trimming pared 9 bases from V and 11 bases from J, leaving 13 bases between. The CDR3 extends over 10 amino acids. The authors amplified TCR beta CDR3 regions from RNA transcripts. HTBI-primed RT-PCR formed the first round, and a multiplex PCR formed the second. TCRdb itself ran the multiplex PCR reads through MiXCR, one entry per CDR3 protein. Here the sample spans approximately 460,000 distinct CDR3 sequences, approximately 15% being singletons. Details on this clonotype: What it recognizes is unknown. Just one base apart from a much larger clone, this may be a read error.

Material for sequencing was blood. The chain carries TRBV6-4 and TRBJ1-1, with a weak D call TRBD1 (6 bases). This sequence was found in a woman aged 25 to 45 with Graves' ophthalmopathy. The CDR3 here is CARSSQGAFF. CDR3 bases: TGTGCCAGGAGTTCGCAGGGGGCTTTCTTT.